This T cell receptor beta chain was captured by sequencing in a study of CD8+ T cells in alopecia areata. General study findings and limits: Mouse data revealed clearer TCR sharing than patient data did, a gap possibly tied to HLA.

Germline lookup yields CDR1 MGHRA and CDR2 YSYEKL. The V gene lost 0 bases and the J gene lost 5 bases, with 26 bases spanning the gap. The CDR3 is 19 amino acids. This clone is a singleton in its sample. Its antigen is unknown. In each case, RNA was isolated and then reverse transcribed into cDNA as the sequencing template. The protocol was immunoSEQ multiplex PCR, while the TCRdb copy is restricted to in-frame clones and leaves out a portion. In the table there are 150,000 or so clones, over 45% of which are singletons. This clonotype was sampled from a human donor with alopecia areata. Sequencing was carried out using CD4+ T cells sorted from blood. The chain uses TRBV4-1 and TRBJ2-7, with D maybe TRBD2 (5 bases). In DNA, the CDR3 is TGCGCCAGCAGCCAAGATTTTATCGAAAGACTAACCCCTGACCACGAGCAGTACTTC. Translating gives CASSQDFIERLTPDHEQYF.